The clone carrying this T cell receptor (beta chain) has a single count. Its specificity is unknown. This same CDR3 is encoded by further DNA sequences in the sample. These data belong to a study of cytomegalovirus exposure and HLA in healthy donors. Study-wide context: The 95 to 150 validation repertoires used the same platform as the 666 first-cohort repertoires, a later analysis reported.

Broader study findings: In vitro confirmation showed three CMV-associated chains to be CMV antigen specific. Rare sequences made up most TCRs, while some public TCRs were found in many donors. The study listed 150 to 200 cytomegalovirus-associated TCR beta chains.

The J segment lost 3 bases and the V segment lost 0 bases, leaving 2 bases of the junction unmatched. This CDR3 contains 15 residues. Germline V gives CDR1 SGHNT, CDR2 YYREEE (reference sequence). Assay: immunoSEQ multiplex PCR; the TCRdb copy retains only in-frame clones and omits some. This table has approximately 97,000 clones, roughly 94% appearing once. This TCR derives from a woman aged 18-35 years in good health and CMV-seronegative. Material: PBMCs. This chain uses TRBV5-4 with TRBJ2-1; 8 bases agree with TRBD2. DNA of the CDR3: TGTGCCAGCAGCTTGGGGCTAGCGGGCTACAATGAGCAGTTCTTC. Translated, it gives CASSLGLAGYNEQFF.